One sample yielded the 28 T cell receptor beta chains listed below, sequenced in a study of T cell repertoires in cytomegalovirus infection. TCRdb re-called the reads through MiXCR, storing one row per CDR3 protein. Found here are about 700,000 distinct CDR3 sequences, around 32% of them singletons; the top ten hold around a sixth. These receptors lack a known antigen. The material was cultured PBMCs, obtained from culture after CMV antigen stimulation. These receptors all come from a human donor in good health (CMV status not recorded). Some clones in this sample may be carry-over from other donors' samples.

This clonotype was seen repeatedly, ten times or more. The chain employs TRBV7-2 and TRBJ2-1; unclear D gene. The CDR3 is 13 amino acids. The V gene lost 2 bases and the J gene lost 8 bases, with 10 bases spanning the gap. Germline V gives CDR1 SGHTA, CDR2 FQGNSA. This CDR3 reads CASSLQSGDEQFF. The CDR3 DNA is TGTGCCAGCAGCTTACAGTCCGGCGATGAGCAGTTCTTC. Combining the CDR3 with reference TRBV7-2 and TRBJ2-1 gives the whole variable domain GAGVSQSPSNKVTEKGKDVELRCDPISGHTALYWYRQSLGQGLEFLIYFQGNSAPDKSGLPSDRFSAERTGGSVSTLTIQRTQQEDSAVYLCASSLQSGDEQFFGPGTRLTVL.

V gene TRBV6-5 combines with J gene TRBJ2-1; 7 bases are a match to TRBD2. V lost 6 bases, J lost 0 bases, and 5 bases stayed unmatched. The CDR3 has 15 residues. Germline CDR1 MNHEY, CDR2 SVGAGI. The CDR3 loop is CASSRGSLSYNEQFF. CDR3 DNA sequence: TGTGCCAGCAGCCGCGGGAGTCTCTCCTACAATGAGCAGTTCTTC.

The rearrangement uses TRBV27 and TRBJ2-7; TRBD1 agrees at 9 bases. Losses at the gene ends were 3 bases for V and 2 bases for J; bases not matched to a gene: 2. Germline V CDR1 and CDR2: MNHEY, SMNVEV (reference sequence). The CDR3 has 14 amino acids. The CDR3 reads CASSFRDRAYEQYF. The CDR3 DNA follows: TGTGCCAGCAGTTTCCGGGACAGGGCCTACGAGCAGTACTTC.

This sequence joins TRBV2 and TRBJ1-1, with D unresolved. The CDR3 contains 14 residues. Looked up from germline, CDR1 is SNHLY and CDR2 is FYNNEI. V was shortened by 1 base and J by 4 bases, with 10 bases between the two germline ends. The CDR3 reads CASSEGVLGTEAFF. The CDR3 nucleotides are TGTGCCAGCAGTGAAGGGGTCCTGGGCACTGAAGCTTTCTTT.

DNA for the CDR3: TGTGCCAGCAGTTATGGGGGGAATTATCCCCAGCATTTT. As protein: CASSYGGNYPQHF. The chain links TRBV12-3 or TRBV12-4 to TRBJ1-5; TRBD1 is a possible D gene (5 bases). The CDR3 is made up of 13 amino acids. The V gene lost 4 bases and the J gene lost 10 bases, with 14 bases spanning the gap.

The chain employs TRBV2 and TRBJ2-2; D is unresolved. Germline lookup yields CDR1 SNHLY and CDR2 FYNNEI. V lost 3 bases to trimming and J lost 0 bases, with 8 bases between them. CDR3 size: 15 residues. The CDR3 nucleotides read TGTGCCAGCAGTGAGTCGCACGCGAACACCGGGGAGCTGTTTTTT. Translation gives CASSESHANTGELFF.

This clonotype has only a few counts. This chain connects TRBV6-5 to TRBJ2-1, with 11 bases matching TRBD2. Germline loops: CDR1 MNHEY, CDR2 SVGAGI. There are 15 residues in the CDR3. Trimming took 5 bases from V and 2 from J; bases not matched to a gene: 2. Here the CDR3 DNA reads TGTGCCAGCAGTCGTAGCGGGGGGGCCTACAATGAGCAGTTCTTC. It specifies CASSRSGGAYNEQFF.

The gene calls are TRBV30 and TRBJ1-5; D may be TRBD1 (6 bases). Germline-derived CDR1 and CDR2 are GTSNPN and SVGIG (reference sequence). This CDR3 has 15 amino acids. The V gene lost 5 bases and the J gene lost 4 bases, with 18 bases spanning the gap. As DNA, the CDR3 is TGTGCCTGGGGGGGAGGACAGAATACGAATCAGCCCCAGCATTTT. Amino acids: CAWGGGQNTNQPQHF.

The chain carries TRBV6-1 and TRBJ2-7, with D uncertain. This CDR3 is 14 amino acids long. Germline V gene lookup returns CDR1 MNHNS and CDR2 SASEGT. Deletions cut 4 bases from V and 3 bases from J, with 13 bases between. CDR3 sequence: CASSGGRYVYEQYF. DNA for the CDR3: TGTGCCAGCAGTGGGGGTCGGTACGTCTACGAGCAGTACTTC.

This clonotype was counted a few times. The CDR3 reads CASSFLRGGETQYF. Here the CDR3 DNA reads TGTGCCAGCAGTTTCCTAAGGGGGGGTGAGACCCAGTACTTC. This rearrangement joins TRBV27 to TRBJ2-5; D is possibly TRBD2 (7 bases). The CDR3 has 14 residues. V was shortened by 3 bases and J by 5 bases, with 13 bases between the two germline ends. Germline V gives CDR1 MNHEY, CDR2 SMNVEV (reference sequence).

V gene TRBV4-3 combines with J gene TRBJ1-5, with D unclear. This CDR3 is 13 amino acids long. The germline gives CDR1 LGHNA, CDR2 YSLEER. With 0 bases removed from V and 5 bases from J, the gap between germline ends came to 5 bases. The CDR3 spells CASSQEAYQPQHF. The CDR3 DNA sequence: TGCGCCAGCAGCCAAGAGGCCTATCAGCCCCAGCATTTT.

CDR3 amino acids: CASSLQGARGYEQYF. Written as DNA, the CDR3 is TGTGCCAGTAGTTTGCAGGGGGCACGGGGATACGAGCAGTACTTC. J is TRBJ2-7 and V is TRBV19, with TRBD1 identical over 8 bases. CDR3 length equals 15 residues. Trimming removed 5 bases from V and 4 bases from J; junction bases left unmatched: 10. Germline loops: CDR1 LNHDA, CDR2 SQIVND (reference sequence). The full variable domain, rest sourced from reference TRBV19 and TRBJ2-7, is DGGITQSPKYLFRKEGQNVTLSCEQNLNHDAMYWYRQDPGQGLRLIYYSQIVNDFQKGDIAEGYSVSREKKESFPLTVTSAQKNPTAFYLCASSLQGARGYEQYFGPGTRLTVT.

The genes are TRBV4-1 and TRBJ1-2; D is ambiguous. Germline loops: CDR1 MGHRA, CDR2 YSYEKL. The CDR3 is 15 amino acids. The V and J ends lost 1 base and 3 bases respectively, with 12 bases between them. The CDR3: CASSQVIVGDYGYTF. The CDR3 DNA reads as TGCGCCAGCAGCCAAGTCATAGTTGGTGACTATGGCTACACCTTC.

This chain links TRBV4-2 with TRBJ2-3, with a weak D call TRBD1 (5 bases). Germline CDR1 is LGHNA and CDR2 is YNFKEQ. V was pared by 1 base and J by 2 bases, with 10 bases between. This CDR3 contains 15 residues. CDR3 sequence (DNA): TGTGCCAGCAGCCAAGGACAGTTATCCACAGATACGCAGTATTTT. Its protein is CASSQGQLSTDTQYF.

V is TRBV7-2 and J is TRBJ1-2, with TRBD1 matching 11 bases. Germline CDR1 and CDR2: SGHTA and FQGNSA. The CDR3 loop spans 14 amino acids. J lost 5 bases, V lost 3 bases, and 2 bases had no gene match. The DNA for the CDR3 is TGTGCCAGCAGCTTCCGGGACAGGGGGTATGGCTACACCTTC. It is translated as CASSFRDRGYGYTF.

This clonotype was found many times. The rearrangement joins TRBV7-2 to TRBJ1-1; D is undetermined. Germline values: CDR1 SGHTA, CDR2 FQGNSA. The germline V and J ends were trimmed by 7 bases and 8 bases, with 11 bases remaining between them. This CDR3 is 11 amino acids long. The CDR3, as DNA: TGTGCCAGCACCCCCGGCGTGGAAGCTTTCTTT. Protein sequence: CASTPGVEAFF.

The sample holds a few counts of this clonotype. V is TRBV20-1 and J is TRBJ2-3; D call uncertain. The CDR3 is 16 residues long. Germline V lookup: CDR1 DFQATT, CDR2 SNEGSKA (reference sequence). V gave up 5 bases and J gave up 0 bases, with 18 bases separating them. The CDR3 loop reads CSASTTAVGSTDTQYF. CDR3 in DNA: TGCAGTGCTTCAACTACGGCGGTTGGTAGCACAGATACGCAGTATTTT.

This clonotype was seen only a few times. V gene TRBV4-1 combines with J gene TRBJ2-1; 11 positions agree with TRBD2. The CDR3 spans 16 residues. Germline V gene data show CDR1 as MGHRA and CDR2 as YSYEKL. Unmatched junction bases numbered 14, after V lost 8 bases and J lost 8 bases. The CDR3 protein is CASQNPVAGGPYEQFF. For the CDR3, the DNA is TGCGCCAGCCAGAACCCCGTAGCGGGAGGGCCGTATGAGCAGTTCTTC.

The chain carries TRBV14 and TRBJ2-7, with TRBD2 matching over 8 bases. The CDR3 has 15 amino acids. V lost 2 bases to trimming and J lost 2 bases; unmatched junction nucleotides: 5. Germline V gene data show CDR1 as SGHDN and CDR2 as FVKESK. The CDR3, as DNA: TGTGCCAGCAGCCAAATGGGGACTAGGACCTACGAGCAGTACTTC. It specifies CASSQMGTRTYEQYF.

V gene TRBV27 combines with J gene TRBJ1-5; no definite D call. Germline CDR1 and CDR2: MNHEY and SMNVEV (reference sequence). V was trimmed by 7 bases and J by 7 bases, leaving 14 bases between them. This CDR3 contains 13 residues. CDR3 loop: CASIPSSGQPQHF. The CDR3 DNA follows: TGTGCCAGCATCCCGTCGAGCGGACAGCCCCAGCATTTT.

This clonotype was recorded at least ten times. This chain joins TRBV7-6 and TRBJ1-6, with a tentative D call TRBD1 (5 bases). V lost 5 bases and J lost 8, with 10 bases in between. The CDR3 is made up of 13 amino acids. Germline values: CDR1 SGHVS, CDR2 FNYEAQ. The DNA of the CDR3 is TGTGCCAGCAGCCGGGACTCTTATTCACCCCTCCACTTT. This translates into CASSRDSYSPLHF.

The V and J genes are TRBV7-7 and TRBJ2-3; a possible D gene is TRBD2 (6 bases). The germline CDR1 and CDR2 sequences are SSHAT and FNYEAQ (reference sequence). The CDR3 has 13 residues. CDR3: CASGSGPGDTQYF. CDR3 nucleotides: TGTGCGAGCGGGTCGGGGCCGGGAGATACGCAGTATTTT.

V gene TRBV27 combines with J gene TRBJ2-7; unclear D gene. CDR3 length: 15 amino acids. Germline CDR1 reads MNHEY; CDR2 reads SMNVEV (reference sequence). V was cut by 3 bases and J by 3 bases, with 15 bases left in between. This CDR3 reads CASSFGPVGGYEQYF. The DNA for the CDR3 is TGTGCCAGCAGTTTCGGGCCAGTCGGCGGCTACGAGCAGTACTTC.

The gene calls are TRBV20-1 and TRBJ2-7; D remains ambiguous. The germline V gene encodes CDR1 DFQATT and CDR2 SNEGSKA (reference sequence). Trimming took 1 base from V and 0 from J, leaving 10 bases between them. The CDR3 is made up of 14 amino acids. The CDR3 DNA follows: TGCAGTGCTAGAGTTTTGCTACCCTCCTACGAGCAGTACTTC. Translating gives CSARVLLPSYEQYF.

The V gene is TRBV27, the J gene TRBJ1-1; tentatively, D is TRBD1 (6 bases). V was clipped by 9 bases and J by 1 base, with 15 bases between them. This CDR3 spans 14 amino acids. CDR1 and CDR2 (germline): MNHEY, SMNVEV (reference sequence). CDR3 sequence (DNA): TGTGCCAGTAACATCTCACAGGGGAACACTGAAGCTTTCTTT. This codes for CASNISQGNTEAFF.

This chain joins TRBV4-1 and TRBJ1-2; TRBD1 matches at 7 bases. There are 15 residues in the CDR3. The junction had 8 bases not matched to a gene; V was cut back by 5 bases and J by 2 bases. The germline CDR1 and CDR2 sequences are MGHRA and YSYEKL. The CDR3 DNA reads TGCGCCAGCAGCACGAACCAGGGGGGGAACTATGGCTACACCTTC. It is translated as CASSTNQGGNYGYTF.

The rearrangement links TRBV25-1 to TRBJ2-3; D may be TRBD1 or TRBD2 (6 bases each). Germline V gene sequence: CDR1 MGHDK, CDR2 SYGVNS. The V gene lost 5 bases and the J gene lost 2 bases, with 11 bases spanning the gap. The CDR3 sequence is 14 residues long. The CDR3 region has the DNA TGTGCCAGCAGTAAGGGGGGTGTCACAGATACGCAGTATTTT. This sequence encodes CASSKGGVTDTQYF. The variable domain in full, completed from reference TRBV25-1 and TRBJ2-3, reads EADIYQTPRYLVIGTGKKITLECSQTMGHDKMYWYQQDPGMELHLIHYSYGVNSTEKGDLSSESTVSRIRTEHFPLTLESARPSHTSQYLCASSKGGVTDTQYFGPGTRLTVL.

This chain links TRBV6-1 with TRBJ2-1; D might be TRBD1 (6 bases). V dropped 6 bases and J dropped 8 bases, with 17 bases sitting between them. Germline assignment: CDR1 MNHNS and CDR2 SASEGT. This CDR3 is 14 amino acids long. The chain's CDR3 is CASRAQGPSDEQFF. In DNA, the CDR3 is TGTGCCAGCAGAGCTCAGGGGCCCTCCGATGAGCAGTTCTTC.